This TCR beta chain was observed in a study of T cell changes during pregnancy in multiple sclerosis. Deletions cut 4 bases from V and 0 bases from J, with 10 bases between. Looked up from germline, CDR1 is SGHRS and CDR2 is YFSETQ. The CDR3 sequence is 15 residues long. Sequencing was performed with immunoSEQ multiplex PCR; in TCRdb, only in-frame clones are kept and a portion is missing. The table lists 55,000 to 80,000 clones, 75% to 90% of them singletons. The chain joins TRBV5-1 to TRBJ1-4; D possibly corresponds to TRBD1 (5 bases). This specimen consisted of peripheral blood, obtained after pregnancy. This receptor was identified in a female donor in good health, enrolled as a control in a pregnancy study. The CDR3 is CASSRGQTTNEKLFF. CDR3 sequence (DNA): TGCGCCAGCAGCCGCGGACAAACAACTAATGAAAAACTGTTTTTT.